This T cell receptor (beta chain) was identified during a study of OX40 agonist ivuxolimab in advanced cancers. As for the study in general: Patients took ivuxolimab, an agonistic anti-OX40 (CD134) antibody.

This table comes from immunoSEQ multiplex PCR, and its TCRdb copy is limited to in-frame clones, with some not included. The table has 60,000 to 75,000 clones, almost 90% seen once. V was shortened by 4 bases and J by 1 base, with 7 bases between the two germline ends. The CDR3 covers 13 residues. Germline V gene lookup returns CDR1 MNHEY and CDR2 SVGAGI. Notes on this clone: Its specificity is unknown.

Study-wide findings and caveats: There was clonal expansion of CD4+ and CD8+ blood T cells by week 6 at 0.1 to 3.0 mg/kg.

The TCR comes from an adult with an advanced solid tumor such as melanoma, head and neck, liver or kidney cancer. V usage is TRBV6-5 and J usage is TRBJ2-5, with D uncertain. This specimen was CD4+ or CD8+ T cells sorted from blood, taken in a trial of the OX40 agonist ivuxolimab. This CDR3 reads CASSSPGQETQYF. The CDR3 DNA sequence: TGTGCCAGCAGTTCCCCCGGCCAAGAGACCCAGTACTTC.